This T cell receptor (beta chain) was documented in a study of T cell responses to AZD1222 COVID-19 vaccine. Germline-derived CDR1 and CDR2 are LGHDT and YNNKEL (reference sequence). The CDR3 runs 15 residues. V dropped 0 bases and J dropped 3 bases, with 11 bases sitting between them. Points on this clone: Its antigen is undetermined.

Notes on the study in general: Increased Spike-specific TCR breadth and depth were observed after two AZD1222 doses. Targets within unmutated variant regions were reportedly found for nearly half of spike-specific TCRs. Among vaccine-associated CD4 TCRs, coverage spanned spike, with dominance at 160-218 and 743-854.

TCRdb's copy holds only in-frame clones and misses some; the assay was immunoSEQ multiplex PCR. The repertoire holds over 150,000 clones, with about 90% as singletons. This receptor was obtained from an adult in good health. The sequences come from peripheral blood, collected on day 0 of MenACWY control vaccination. This chain links TRBV3-1 (or the pseudogene TRBV3-2) with TRBJ1-2; D is uncertain. CDR3 bases: TGTGCCAGCAGCCAAGACGTTGGCAGCTACTATGGCTACACCTTC. As protein: CASSQDVGSYYGYTF.